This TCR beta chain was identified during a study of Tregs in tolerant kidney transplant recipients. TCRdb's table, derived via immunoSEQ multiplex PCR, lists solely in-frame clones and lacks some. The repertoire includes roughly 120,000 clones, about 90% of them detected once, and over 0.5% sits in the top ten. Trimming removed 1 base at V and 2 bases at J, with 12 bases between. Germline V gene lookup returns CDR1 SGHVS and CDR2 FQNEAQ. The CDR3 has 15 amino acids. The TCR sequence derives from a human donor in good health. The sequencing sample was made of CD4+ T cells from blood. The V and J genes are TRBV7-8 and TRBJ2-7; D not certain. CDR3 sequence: CASSLVAATPYEQYF. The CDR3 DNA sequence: TGTGCCAGCAGCTTAGTGGCAGCCACCCCCTACGAGCAGTACTTC.